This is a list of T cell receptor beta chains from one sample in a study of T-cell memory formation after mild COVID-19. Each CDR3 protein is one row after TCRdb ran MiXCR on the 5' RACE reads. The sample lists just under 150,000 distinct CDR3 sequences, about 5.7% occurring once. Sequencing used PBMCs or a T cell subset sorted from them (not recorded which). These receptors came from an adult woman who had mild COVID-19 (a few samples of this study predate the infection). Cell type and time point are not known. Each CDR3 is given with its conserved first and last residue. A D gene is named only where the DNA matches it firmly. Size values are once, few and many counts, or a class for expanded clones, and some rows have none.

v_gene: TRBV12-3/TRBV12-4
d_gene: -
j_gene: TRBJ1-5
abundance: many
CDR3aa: CASSRQATSNQPQHF
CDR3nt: TGTGCCAGCAGCAGACAAGCGACGTCAAATCAGCCCCAGCATTTT

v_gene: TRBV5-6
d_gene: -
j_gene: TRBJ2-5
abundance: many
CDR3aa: CASTLQAHQETQYF
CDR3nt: TGTGCCAGCACCCTGCAGGCCCATCAAGAGACCCAGTACTTC

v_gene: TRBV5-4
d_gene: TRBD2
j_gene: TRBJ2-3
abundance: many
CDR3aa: CASSLGLAGASDTQYF
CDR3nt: TGTGCCAGCAGCTTGGGACTAGCGGGAGCGTCAGATACGCAGTATTTT

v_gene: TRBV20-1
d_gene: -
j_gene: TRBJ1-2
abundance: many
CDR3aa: CSARPGPYGYTF
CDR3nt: TGCAGTGCTAGGCCGGGCCCCTATGGCTACACCTTC

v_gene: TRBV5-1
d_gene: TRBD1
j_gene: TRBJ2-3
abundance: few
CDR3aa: CASSRVTGGNSDTQYF
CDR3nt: TGCGCCAGCAGCCGAGTAACAGGGGGCAATTCAGATACGCAGTATTTT

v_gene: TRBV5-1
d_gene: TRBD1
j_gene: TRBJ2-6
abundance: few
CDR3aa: CASSFVPGQGLSGANVLTF
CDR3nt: TGCGCCAGCAGCTTCGTACCGGGACAGGGGCTTTCTGGGGCCAACGTCCTGACTTTC

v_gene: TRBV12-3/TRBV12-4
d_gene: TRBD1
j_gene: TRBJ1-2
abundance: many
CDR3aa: CASTHLGGQRNYGYTF
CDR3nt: TGTGCCAGCACCCATTTGGGGGGACAGAGAAACTATGGCTACACCTTC

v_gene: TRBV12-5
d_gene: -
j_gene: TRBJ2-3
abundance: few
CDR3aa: CASGLVGLAHTDTQYF
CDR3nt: TGTGCTAGTGGTTTGGTTGGTCTAGCGCACACAGATACGCAGTATTTT

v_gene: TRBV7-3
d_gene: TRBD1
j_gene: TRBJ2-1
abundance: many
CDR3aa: CASSLRPGQGTDEQFF
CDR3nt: TGTGCCAGCAGCTTGAGGCCGGGACAGGGTACCGATGAGCAGTTCTTC

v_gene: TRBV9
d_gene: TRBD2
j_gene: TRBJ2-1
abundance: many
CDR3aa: CASSVAPTSGRINEQFF
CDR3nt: TGTGCCAGCAGCGTAGCCCCTACTAGCGGGAGAATTAATGAGCAGTTCTTC

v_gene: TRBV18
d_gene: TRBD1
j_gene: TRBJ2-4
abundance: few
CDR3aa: CASSPRQGKNIQYF
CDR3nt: TGTGCCAGCTCACCAAGACAGGGGAAAAACATTCAGTACTTC

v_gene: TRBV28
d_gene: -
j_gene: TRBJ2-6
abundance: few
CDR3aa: CASTRAPGANVLTF
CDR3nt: TGTGCCAGCACTCGCGCCCCTGGGGCCAACGTCCTGACTTTC

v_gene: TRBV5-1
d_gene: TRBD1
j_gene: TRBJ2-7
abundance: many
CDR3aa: CASSPDSPGTGDEQYF
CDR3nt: TGCGCCAGCAGCCCGGACAGTCCCGGGACAGGGGACGAGCAGTACTTC

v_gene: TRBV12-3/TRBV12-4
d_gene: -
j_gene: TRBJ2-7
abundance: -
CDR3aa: CASSIHGQPIQYF
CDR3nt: TGTGCCAGCAGTATACATGGACAGCCTATACAGTACTTC

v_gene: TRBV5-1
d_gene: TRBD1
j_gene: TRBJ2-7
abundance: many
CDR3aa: CASQNRDRGRSYEQYF
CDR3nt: TGCGCCAGCCAAAACCGGGACAGGGGTCGATCCTACGAGCAGTACTTC

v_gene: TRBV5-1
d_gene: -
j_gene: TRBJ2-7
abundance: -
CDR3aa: CASSLLDGEQYF
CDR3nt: TGCGCCAGCAGCTTGTTGGACGGCGAGCAGTACTTC

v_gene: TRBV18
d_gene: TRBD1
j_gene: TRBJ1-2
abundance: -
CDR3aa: CASSPSGTGAIGYTF
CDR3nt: TGTGCCAGCTCACCCTCCGGGACAGGGGCAATCGGCTACACCTTC

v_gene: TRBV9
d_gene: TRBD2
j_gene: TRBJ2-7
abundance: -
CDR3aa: CASSVGTSGPYEQYF
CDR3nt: TGTGCCAGCAGCGTAGGGACTAGCGGGCCCTACGAGCAGTACTTC

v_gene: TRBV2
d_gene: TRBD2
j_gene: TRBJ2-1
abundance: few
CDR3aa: CASSEAASGRTDNEQFF
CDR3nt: TGTGCCAGCAGTGAAGCGGCTAGCGGGAGAACGGACAATGAGCAGTTCTTC

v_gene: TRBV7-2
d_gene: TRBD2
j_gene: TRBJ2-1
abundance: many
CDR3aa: CASSLGLAAYNEQFF
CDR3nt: TGTGCCAGCAGCTTAGGACTAGCGGCTTACAATGAGCAGTTCTTC

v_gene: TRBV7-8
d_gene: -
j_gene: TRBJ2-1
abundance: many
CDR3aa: CASSTTGAGRRNEQFF
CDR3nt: TGTGCCAGCAGTACCACGGGGGCAGGGCGGCGGAATGAGCAGTTCTTC

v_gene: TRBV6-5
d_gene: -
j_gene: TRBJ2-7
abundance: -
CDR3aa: CASSIDSKYEQYF
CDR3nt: TGTGCCAGCAGCATCGACAGTAAATACGAGCAGTACTTC

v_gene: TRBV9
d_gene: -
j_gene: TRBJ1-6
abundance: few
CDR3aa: CASSVRVSNSPLHF
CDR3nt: TGTGCCAGCAGCGTTCGGGTCTCCAATTCACCCCTCCACTTT

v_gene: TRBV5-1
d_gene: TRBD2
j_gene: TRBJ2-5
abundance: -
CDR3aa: CASTVGGGGDETQYF
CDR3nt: TGCGCCAGCACCGTAGGAGGCGGGGGGGACGAGACCCAGTACTTC

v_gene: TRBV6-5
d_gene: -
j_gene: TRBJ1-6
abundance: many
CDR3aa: CASTSRGRSSPLHF
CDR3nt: TGTGCCAGCACTTCTCGCGGTAGGAGTTCACCCCTCCACTTT

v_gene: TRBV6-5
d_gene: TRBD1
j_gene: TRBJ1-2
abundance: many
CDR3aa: CASSYSRTGNYGYTF
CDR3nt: TGTGCCAGCAGTTACTCTCGGACAGGGAACTATGGCTACACCTTC

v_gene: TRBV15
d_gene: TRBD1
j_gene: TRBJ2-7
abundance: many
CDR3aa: CATAQGYTYEQYF
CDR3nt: TGTGCCACTGCACAGGGGTATACCTACGAGCAGTACTTC

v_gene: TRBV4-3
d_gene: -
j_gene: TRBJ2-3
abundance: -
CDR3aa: CASSQDVRSPTPDTQYF
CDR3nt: TGCGCCAGCAGCCAAGATGTTCGGAGCCCCACCCCAGATACGCAGTATTTT

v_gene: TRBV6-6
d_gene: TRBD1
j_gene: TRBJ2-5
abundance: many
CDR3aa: CASSYGTGALKTQYF
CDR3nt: TGTGCCAGCAGTTACGGGACAGGGGCGCTAAAGACCCAGTACTTC

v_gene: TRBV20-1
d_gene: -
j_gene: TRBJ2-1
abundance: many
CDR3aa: CSAPSPNEQFF
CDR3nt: TGCAGTGCTCCTAGCCCCAATGAGCAGTTCTTC

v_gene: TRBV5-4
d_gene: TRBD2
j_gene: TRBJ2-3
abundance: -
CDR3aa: CASSLRLAGGRDTQYF
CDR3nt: TGTGCCAGCAGCTTGAGACTAGCGGGAGGTCGAGATACGCAGTATTTT

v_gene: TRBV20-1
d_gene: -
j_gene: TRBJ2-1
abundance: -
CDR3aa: CSARESPGGEQFF
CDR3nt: TGCAGTGCTAGAGAATCCCCTGGGGGGGAGCAGTTCTTC

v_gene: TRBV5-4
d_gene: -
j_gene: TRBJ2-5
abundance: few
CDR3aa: CASSPGQPIPQETQYF
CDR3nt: TGTGCCAGCAGCCCCGGACAGCCAATCCCCCAAGAGACCCAGTACTTC

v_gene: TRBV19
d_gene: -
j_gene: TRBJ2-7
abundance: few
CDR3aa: CASCRRRTFPYEQYF
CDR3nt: TGTGCCAGTTGTCGGCGCAGGACTTTCCCCTACGAGCAGTACTTC

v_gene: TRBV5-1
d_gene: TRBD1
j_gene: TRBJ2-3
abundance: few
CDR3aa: CASGQGSTDTQYF
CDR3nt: TGCGCCAGCGGACAGGGGAGCACAGATACGCAGTATTTT

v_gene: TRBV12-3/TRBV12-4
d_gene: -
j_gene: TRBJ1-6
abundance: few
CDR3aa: CASSPPMNSPLHF
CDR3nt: TGTGCCAGCAGTCCCCCGATGAATTCACCCCTCCACTTT

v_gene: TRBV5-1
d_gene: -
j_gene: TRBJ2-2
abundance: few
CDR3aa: CASSLLISLDSSTGELFF
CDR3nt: TGCGCCAGCAGCTTGTTGATCAGTCTTGATTCAAGCACCGGGGAGCTGTTTTTT

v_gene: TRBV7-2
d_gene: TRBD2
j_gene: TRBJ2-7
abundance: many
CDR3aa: CASSLEGGSSYEQYF
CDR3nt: TGTGCCAGCAGCTTAGAGGGCGGGAGCTCCTACGAGCAGTACTTC

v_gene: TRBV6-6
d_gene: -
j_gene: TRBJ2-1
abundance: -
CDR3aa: CASSYTSYNEQFF
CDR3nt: TGTGCCAGCAGTTATACATCTTACAATGAGCAGTTCTTC

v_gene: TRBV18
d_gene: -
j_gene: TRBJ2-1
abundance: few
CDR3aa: CASSIPESIPYNEQFF
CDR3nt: TGTGCCAGCTCTATCCCAGAGAGTATCCCTTACAATGAGCAGTTCTTC

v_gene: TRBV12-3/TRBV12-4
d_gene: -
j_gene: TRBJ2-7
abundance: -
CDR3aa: CASSPGRGYEQYF
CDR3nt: TGTGCCAGCAGCCCTGGGAGAGGCTACGAGCAGTACTTC